These T cell receptor beta chains were read from a single sample in a study of blood T cell repertoires in COVID-19. TCRdb's table, derived via immunoSEQ multiplex PCR, lists solely in-frame clones and lacks some. Of under 300,000 clones detected, approximately 80% appear once; the ten largest clones hold 4.5% to 5%. Sequenced: peripheral blood. Receptors were obtained from an elderly woman with active or convalescent COVID-19. CDR3s include the opening cysteine and the closing phenylalanine or tryptophan. The D gene is left open where the match is weak. Rows give clone size only sometimes, using once, few, many, or a class for an expanded clone.

clone size,V gene,J gene,D gene,CDR3 DNA,CDR3 protein
once,TRBV28,TRBJ1-1,TRBD1,TGTGCCAGCACCGGACAGGGTAGCGACACTGAAGCTTTCTTT,CASTGQGSDTEAFF
.,TRBV5-1,TRBJ1-1,.,TGCGCCAGCAGCGTCCCACAGGGGAACACTGAAGCTTTCTTT,CASSVPQGNTEAFF
.,TRBV1,TRBJ2-7,.,TGCACCAGCAGCCAATACCAGGGCGAGATCAACGAGCAGTACTTC,CTSSQYQGEINEQYF
.,TRBV5-1,TRBJ1-5,.,TGCGCCAGCAGCTTGGGGCGGCCAAATCAGCCCCAGCATTTT,CASSLGRPNQPQHF
.,TRBV5-5,TRBJ2-1,TRBD2,TGTGCCAGCGTCCTTTTAGCGGGTGCTTACAATGAGCAGTTCTTC,CASVLLAGAYNEQFF
.,TRBV27,TRBJ2-7,TRBD1,TGTGCCAGCAGTCGTCCGGGACAGGGGTCCTACGAGCAGTACTTC,CASSRPGQGSYEQYF
.,TRBV5-6,TRBJ1-2,.,TGTGCCAGCAGCTCCCTAGACTCACACACCAACTATGGCTACACCTTC,CASSSLDSHTNYGYTF
once,TRBV5-1,TRBJ1-2,.,TGCGCCAGCAGCTTGGCCGGGACATATAGTGATGGCTACACCTTC,CASSLAGTYSDGYTF
.,TRBV5-4,TRBJ1-3,.,TGTGCCAGCAGCCCAGGGATTGCTGGAAACACCATATATTTT,CASSPGIAGNTIYF
few,TRBV28,TRBJ2-7,TRBD1,TGTGCCAGCAGGGGGACAGGGGTTTACGAGCAGTACTTC,CASRGTGVYEQYF
.,TRBV6-5,TRBJ2-2,.,TGTGCCAGCAACGGCGGGGATAACACCGGGGAGCTGTTTTTT,CASNGGDNTGELFF
.,TRBV28,TRBJ1-5,TRBD1,TGTGCCAGCAGACGGACAGGGGGCAGCAATCAGCCCCAGCATTTT,CASRRTGGSNQPQHF
.,TRBV19,TRBJ2-3,.,TGTGCCAGTAGAGGGGCCGGACAGAACACAGATACGCAGTATTTT,CASRGAGQNTDTQYF
.,TRBV6-5,TRBJ1-1,.,TGTGCCAGCACAGGTCAGATCGGCACTGAAGCTTTCTTT,CASTGQIGTEAFF
.,TRBV2,TRBJ2-2,.,TGTGCCAGCAAGAGGCTAGTAAACATCGGGGAGCTGTTTTTT,CASKRLVNIGELFF
.,TRBV24-1,TRBJ2-3,.,TGTGCCACCAGTGATTTCCGTTACACAGATACGCAGTATTTT,CATSDFRYTDTQYF
.,TRBV3-1/TRBV3-2,TRBJ1-4,.,TGTGCCAGCAGCCCAGACGGGAGGGCCGCTAATGAAAAACTGTTTTTT,CASSPDGRAANEKLFF
.,TRBV18,TRBJ1-2,.,TGTGCCAGCTCTCCGCCGGGACAAGCCGTCTATGGCTACACCTTC,CASSPPGQAVYGYTF
.,TRBV24-1,TRBJ1-2,.,TGTGCCACCAGCGCCACCTCAGACTATGGCTACACCTTC,CATSATSDYGYTF
.,TRBV27,TRBJ1-4,.,TGTGCCAGCAGTTTTTCAGGGCCTGGTGAAAAACTGTTTTTT,CASSFSGPGEKLFF
.,TRBV6-5,TRBJ1-2,.,TGTGCCAGCAGTTTCAGCCTCCAGGGAACTAACTATGGCTACACCTTC,CASSFSLQGTNYGYTF
.,TRBV6-5,TRBJ1-2,.,TGTGCCAGCAGTCCCATGGCAGGGTACTATGGCTACACCTTC,CASSPMAGYYGYTF
.,TRBV6-5,TRBJ2-5,.,TGTGCCAGCAGTTATACGGGATGGGGGACCCAGTACTTC,CASSYTGWGTQYF
few,TRBV15,TRBJ2-3,TRBD2,TGTGCCACCAGCAGAGTTTTAGCGGGTTACGGAGATACGCAGTATTTT,CATSRVLAGYGDTQYF
.,TRBV6-5,TRBJ2-7,.,TGTGCCAGCAGTTACTCGATCCGGTCTAGCTCCTACGAGCAGTACTTC,CASSYSIRSSSYEQYF
.,TRBV2,TRBJ1-4,.,TGTGCCAGCAGTGAAGTTAGGAGAGGCCCAGAGGCGGAAAAACTGTTTTTT,CASSEVRRGPEAEKLFF
.,TRBV11-2,TRBJ1-4,.,TGTGCCAGCAGCGCGGGTGTCGGCGGGGAAAAACTGTTTTTT,CASSAGVGGEKLFF
.,TRBV5-1,TRBJ2-2,.,TGCGCCAGCAGCTTCTTAAACGGGGAGCTGTTTTTT,CASSFLNGELFF
.,TRBV3-1/TRBV3-2,TRBJ2-1,TRBD2,TGTGCCAGCAGCCAAGTCACTAGCGGCGACGGTGGTGAGCAGTTCTTC,CASSQVTSGDGGEQFF
few,TRBV6-5,TRBJ1-1,.,TGTGCCAGCACTACGGACACAGACACTGAAGCTTTCTTT,CASTTDTDTEAFF
many,TRBV7-9,TRBJ1-1,.,TGTGCCAGCAGCTCCAGGACACCGAACACTGAAGCTTTCTTT,CASSSRTPNTEAFF
.,TRBV30,TRBJ1-1,TRBD1,TGTGCCTGGAAAATTAGGGACAGGGACACTGAAGCTTTCTTT,CAWKIRDRDTEAFF
.,TRBV5-1,TRBJ2-5,.,TGCGCCAGCAGCTTGGTTACGGACAGCCAAGAGACCCAGTACTTC,CASSLVTDSQETQYF
.,TRBV6-6,TRBJ1-5,.,TGTGCCAGCAGTCAGTCACCGGGACATAGCAATCAGCCCCAGCATTTT,CASSQSPGHSNQPQHF
.,TRBV6-2/TRBV6-3,TRBJ1-5,TRBD1,TGTGCCAGCAGTCCCAGGGACAGGGCCCATCAGCCCCAGCATTTT,CASSPRDRAHQPQHF
.,TRBV29-1,TRBJ1-5,TRBD1,TGCAGCGTTGGGACAGGGGGGAATCAGCCCCAGCATTTT,CSVGTGGNQPQHF
.,TRBV28,TRBJ2-4,.,TGTGCCAGCAGACCACAGGGTGAGGGGGCCAAAAACATTCAGTACTTC,CASRPQGEGAKNIQYF
.,TRBV11-2,TRBJ2-7,.,TGTGCCAGCAGCGAAGAGGGAGGTCGGTCGTACGAGCAGTACTTC,CASSEEGGRSYEQYF
few,TRBV5-1,TRBJ1-4,.,TGCGCCAGCAGTCTCGCAGGGACTAATGAAAAACTGTTTTTT,CASSLAGTNEKLFF
few,TRBV5-1,TRBJ1-4,.,TGCGCCAGCAGCTTGAGTCAGACTAATGAAAAACTGTTTTTT,CASSLSQTNEKLFF
few,TRBV6-5,TRBJ1-1,.,TGTGCCAGCTTGGAGAGCTGGATGAACACTGAAGCTTTCTTT,CASLESWMNTEAFF
.,TRBV3-1/TRBV3-2,TRBJ2-7,.,TGTGCCAGCAGCCAAGGGCCGGGGGAATACTACGAGCAGTACTTC,CASSQGPGEYYEQYF
.,TRBV28,TRBJ1-1,.,TGTGCCAGCAGTTTAGGGACACGGAACACTGAAGCTTTCTTT,CASSLGTRNTEAFF